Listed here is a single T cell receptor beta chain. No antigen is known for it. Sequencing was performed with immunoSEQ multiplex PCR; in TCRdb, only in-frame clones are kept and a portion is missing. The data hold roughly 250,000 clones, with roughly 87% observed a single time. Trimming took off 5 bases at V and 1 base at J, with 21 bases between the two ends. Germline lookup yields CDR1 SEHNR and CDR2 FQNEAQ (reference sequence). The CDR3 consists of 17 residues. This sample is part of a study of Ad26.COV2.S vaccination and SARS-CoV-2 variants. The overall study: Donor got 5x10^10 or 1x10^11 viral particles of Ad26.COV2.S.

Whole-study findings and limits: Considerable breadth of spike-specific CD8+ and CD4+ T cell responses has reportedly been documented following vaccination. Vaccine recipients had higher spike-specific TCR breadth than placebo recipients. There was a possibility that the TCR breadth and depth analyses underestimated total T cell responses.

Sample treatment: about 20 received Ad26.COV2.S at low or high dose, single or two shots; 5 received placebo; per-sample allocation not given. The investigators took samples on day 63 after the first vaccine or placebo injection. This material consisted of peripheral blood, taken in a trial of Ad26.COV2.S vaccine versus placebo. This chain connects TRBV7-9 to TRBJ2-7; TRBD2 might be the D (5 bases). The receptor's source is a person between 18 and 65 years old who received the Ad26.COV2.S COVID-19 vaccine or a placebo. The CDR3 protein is CASSPPRVGEASYEQYF. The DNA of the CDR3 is TGTGCCAGCAGCCCCCCGAGGGTGGGTGAAGCTTCCTACGAGCAGTACTTC.